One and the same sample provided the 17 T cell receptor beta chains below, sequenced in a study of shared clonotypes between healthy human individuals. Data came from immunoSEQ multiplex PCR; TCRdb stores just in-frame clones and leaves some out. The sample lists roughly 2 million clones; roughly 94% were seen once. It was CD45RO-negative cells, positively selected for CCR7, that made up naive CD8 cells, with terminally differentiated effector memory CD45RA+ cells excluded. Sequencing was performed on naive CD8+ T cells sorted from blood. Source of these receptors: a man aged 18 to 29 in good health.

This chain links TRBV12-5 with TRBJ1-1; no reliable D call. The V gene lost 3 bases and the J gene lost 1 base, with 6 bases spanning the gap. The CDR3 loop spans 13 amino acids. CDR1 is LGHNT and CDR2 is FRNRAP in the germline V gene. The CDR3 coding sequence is TGTGCTAGTGGTTTAGAGGGGAACACTGAAGCTTTCTTT. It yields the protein CASGLEGNTEAFF.

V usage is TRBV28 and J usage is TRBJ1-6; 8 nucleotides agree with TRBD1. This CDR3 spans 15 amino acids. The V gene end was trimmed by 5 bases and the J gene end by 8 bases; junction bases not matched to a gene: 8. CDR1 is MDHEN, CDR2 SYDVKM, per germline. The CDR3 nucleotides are TGTGCCAGCAGTGAAATCCAGGGGGCGTATTCACCCCTCCACTTT. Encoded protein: CASSEIQGAYSPLHF.

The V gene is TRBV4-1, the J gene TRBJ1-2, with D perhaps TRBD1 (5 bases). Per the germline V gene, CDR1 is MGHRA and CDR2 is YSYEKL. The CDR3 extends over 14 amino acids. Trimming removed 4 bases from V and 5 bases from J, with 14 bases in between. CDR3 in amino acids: CASSLRDAGYGYTF. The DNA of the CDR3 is TGCGCCAGCAGCCTCCGGGACGCCGGTTATGGCTACACCTTC.

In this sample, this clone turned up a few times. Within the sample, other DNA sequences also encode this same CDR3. This CDR3 reads CASSEVNTEAFF. The CDR3 coding sequence is TGTGCCAGCAGTGAAGTGAACACTGAAGCTTTCTTT. V and J are TRBV2 and TRBJ1-1; D remains unclear. V was shortened by 1 base and J by 0 bases, with 0 bases between the two germline ends. This CDR3 is 12 amino acids long. Germline loops: CDR1 SNHLY, CDR2 FYNNEI.

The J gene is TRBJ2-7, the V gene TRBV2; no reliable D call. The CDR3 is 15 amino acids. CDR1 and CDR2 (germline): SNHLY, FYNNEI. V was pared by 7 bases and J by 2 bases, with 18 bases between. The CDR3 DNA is TGTGCCAGCATCCCGGCGGAAGGTCTTCCCTACGAGCAGTACTTC. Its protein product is CASIPAEGLPYEQYF. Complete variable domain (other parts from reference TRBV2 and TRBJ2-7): EPEVTQTPSHQVTQMGQEVILRCVPISNHLYFYWYRQILGQKVEFLVSFYNNEISEKSEIFDDQFSVERPDGSNFTLKIRSTKLEDSAMYFCASIPAEGLPYEQYFGPGTRLTVT.

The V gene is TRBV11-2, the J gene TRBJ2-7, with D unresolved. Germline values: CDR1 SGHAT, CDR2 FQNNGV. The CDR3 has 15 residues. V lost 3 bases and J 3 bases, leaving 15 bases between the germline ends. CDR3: CASSFGAGIVYEQYF. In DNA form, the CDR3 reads TGTGCCAGCAGCTTCGGCGCAGGCATCGTCTACGAGCAGTACTTC.

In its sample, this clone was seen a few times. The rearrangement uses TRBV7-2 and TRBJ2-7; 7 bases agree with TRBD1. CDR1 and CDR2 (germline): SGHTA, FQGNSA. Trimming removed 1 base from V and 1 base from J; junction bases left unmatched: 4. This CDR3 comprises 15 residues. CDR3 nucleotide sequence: TGTGCCAGCAGCTTAGTTGGGACAGAGTCCTACGAGCAGTACTTC. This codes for CASSLVGTESYEQYF.

The CDR3 sequence: CATDTQYF. CDR3 nucleotide sequence: TGTGCTACAGATACGCAGTATTTT. The gene calls are TRBV18 and TRBJ2-3; D gene unclear. Germline CDR1 is KGHSH and CDR2 is LQKENI. The CDR3 contains 8 residues.

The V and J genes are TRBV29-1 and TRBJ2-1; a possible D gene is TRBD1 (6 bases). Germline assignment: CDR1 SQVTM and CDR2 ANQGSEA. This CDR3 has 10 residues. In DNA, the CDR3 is TGCGGGGGCCGCTACAATGAGCAGTTCTTC. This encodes CGGRYNEQFF.

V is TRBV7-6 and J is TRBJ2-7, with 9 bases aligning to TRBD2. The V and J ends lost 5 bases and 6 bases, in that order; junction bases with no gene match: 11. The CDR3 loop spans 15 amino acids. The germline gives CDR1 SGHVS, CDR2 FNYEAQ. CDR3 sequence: CASSVLREGLGEQYF. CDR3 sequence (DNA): TGTGCCAGCAGCGTTTTGCGGGAGGGCCTTGGCGAGCAGTACTTC. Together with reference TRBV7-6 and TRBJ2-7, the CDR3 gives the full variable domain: GAGVSQSPRYKVTKRGQDVALRCDPISGHVSLYWYRQALGQGPEFLTYFNYEAQQDKSGLPNDRFSAERPEGSISTLTIQRTEQRDSAMYRCASSVLREGLGEQYFGPGTRLTVT.

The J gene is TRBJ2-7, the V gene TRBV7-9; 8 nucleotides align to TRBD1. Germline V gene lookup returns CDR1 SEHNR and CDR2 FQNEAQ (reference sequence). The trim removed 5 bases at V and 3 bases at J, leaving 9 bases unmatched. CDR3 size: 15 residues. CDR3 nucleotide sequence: TGTGCCAGCAGCCCCTGGACAGGGAAGTTCTACGAGCAGTACTTC. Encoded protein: CASSPWTGKFYEQYF.

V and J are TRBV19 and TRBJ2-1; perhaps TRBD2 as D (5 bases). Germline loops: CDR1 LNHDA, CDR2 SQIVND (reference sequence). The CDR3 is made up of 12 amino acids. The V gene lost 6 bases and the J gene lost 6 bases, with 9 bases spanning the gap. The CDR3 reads CASRVGSNEQFF. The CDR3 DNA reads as TGTGCCAGTAGGGTGGGGAGCAATGAGCAGTTCTTC.

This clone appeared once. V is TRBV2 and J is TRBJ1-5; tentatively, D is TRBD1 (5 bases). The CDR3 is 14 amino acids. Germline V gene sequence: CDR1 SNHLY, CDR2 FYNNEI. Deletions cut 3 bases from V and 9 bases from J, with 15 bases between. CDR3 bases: TGTGCCAGCAGTGATGGCCAGGGAGATAGGCCCCAGCATTTT. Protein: CASSDGQGDRPQHF. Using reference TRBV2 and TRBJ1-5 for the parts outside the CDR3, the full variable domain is EPEVTQTPSHQVTQMGQEVILRCVPISNHLYFYWYRQILGQKVEFLVSFYNNEISEKSEIFDDQFSVERPDGSNFTLKIRSTKLEDSAMYFCASSDGQGDRPQHFGDGTRLSIL.

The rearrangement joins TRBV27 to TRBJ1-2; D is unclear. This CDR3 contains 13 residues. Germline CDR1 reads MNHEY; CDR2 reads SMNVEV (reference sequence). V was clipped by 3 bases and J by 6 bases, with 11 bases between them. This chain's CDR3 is CASSFMGLDGYTF. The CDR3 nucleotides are TGTGCCAGCAGTTTTATGGGATTGGATGGCTACACCTTC.

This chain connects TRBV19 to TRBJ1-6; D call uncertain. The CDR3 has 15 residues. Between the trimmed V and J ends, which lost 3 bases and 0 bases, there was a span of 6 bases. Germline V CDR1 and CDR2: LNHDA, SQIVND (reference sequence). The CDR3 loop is CASSIGSSYNSPLHF. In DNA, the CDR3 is TGTGCCAGTAGTATTGGCAGCTCCTATAATTCACCCCTCCACTTT.

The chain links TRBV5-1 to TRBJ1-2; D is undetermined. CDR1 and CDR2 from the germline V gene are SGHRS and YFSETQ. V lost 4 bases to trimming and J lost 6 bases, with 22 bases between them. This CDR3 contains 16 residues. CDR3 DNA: TGCGCCAGCAGCGAGGTCGGAGAACAGACGGTAAATGGCTACACCTTC. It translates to CASSEVGEQTVNGYTF.

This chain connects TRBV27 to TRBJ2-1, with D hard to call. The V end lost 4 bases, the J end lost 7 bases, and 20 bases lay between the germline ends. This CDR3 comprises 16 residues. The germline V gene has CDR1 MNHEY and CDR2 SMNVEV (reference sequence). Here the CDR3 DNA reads TGTGCCAGCAGTTCCCCACTAATCGGTTTTCTTAATGAGCAGTTCTTC. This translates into CASSSPLIGFLNEQFF.